What follows are 21 T cell receptor beta chains derived from one specimen sequenced in a study of T-cell reconstitution after alpha-beta-depleted transplantation in children. Unique molecular identifiers were used to barcode this TCRbeta library. TCRdb itself ran the PCR reads through MiXCR, one entry per CDR3 protein. The sample comprises about half a million distinct CDR3 sequences, around 12% of which are singletons, and over 5.5% rests with the top ten. The sequenced sample was PBMCs from the stem cell graft donor, obtained from the stem cell graft. These receptors were collected from a human donor who donated a stem cell graft to a child with combined immunodeficiency.

This clonotype was recorded at least ten times. The gene calls are TRBV12-3 or TRBV12-4 and TRBJ2-7, with D unresolved. This CDR3 region has 15 residues. Between the trimmed V and J ends, which lost 2 bases and 3 bases, there was a span of 14 bases. This CDR3 reads CASSLTGWRYYEQYF. CDR3 DNA sequence: TGTGCCAGCAGTTTAACTGGGTGGAGATACTACGAGCAGTACTTC.

This clonotype has ten or more counts. J is TRBJ2-7 and V is TRBV11-3; TRBD2 aligns across 10 bases. Germline CDR1 reads SGHNT; CDR2 reads YENEEA. This CDR3 has 13 amino acids. Trimming at V came to 5 bases and at J to 6 bases, leaving 4 bases not matched to a gene. The CDR3 region is CASSLGLASEQYF. CDR3 in DNA: TGTGCCAGCAGCCTGGGACTAGCGAGCGAGCAGTACTTC.

This clonotype was seen many times. The CDR3 nucleotides read TGTGCCAGCAGCCAAGACTTACAGGGAGAGACCCAGTACTTC. It specifies CASSQDLQGETQYF. V usage is TRBV4-2 and J usage is TRBJ2-5; D perhaps matches TRBD1 (6 bases). The CDR3 sequence is 14 residues long. V lost 0 bases and J lost 4, with 9 bases in between. Germline CDR1 is LGHNA and CDR2 is YNFKEQ.

This clonotype occurred a few times. The chain joins TRBV6-2 or TRBV6-3 to TRBJ1-5; the match to TRBD1 covers 7 bases. From germline, CDR1 is MNHEY and CDR2 SVGEGT. This CDR3 is 15 amino acids long. The ends lost 8 bases at V and 6 bases at J; junction bases unmatched: 13. CDR3 amino acids: CASGPREGAGQPQHF. Here the CDR3 DNA reads TGTGCCAGCGGACCCAGGGAGGGGGCAGGTCAGCCCCAGCATTTT.

The table lists this clonotype with a few counts. The chain combines TRBV27 with TRBJ2-7; TRBD2 aligns across 8 bases. In germline, CDR1 is MNHEY, CDR2 SMNVEV (reference sequence). The V gene end was trimmed by 6 bases and the J gene end by 0 bases; junction bases not matched to a gene: 7. There are 15 residues in the CDR3. CDR3 in DNA: TGTGCCAGCAGCTTCCGGAGCGGGAGCTCCTACGAGCAGTACTTC. It translates to CASSFRSGSSYEQYF.

The chain uses TRBV10-3 and TRBJ1-5; no firm D call. Per germline, CDR1 ENHRY and CDR2 SYGVKD. V was clipped by 3 bases and J by 6 bases, with 12 bases between them. This CDR3 spans 14 amino acids. The CDR3 is CAISDSAGTQPQHF. The CDR3 nucleotides read TGTGCCATCAGTGATTCGGCAGGCACTCAGCCCCAGCATTTT.

This clonotype was seen a handful of times. The CDR3 region is CASSVDSRYGEQFF. Written as DNA, the CDR3 is TGTGCCAGCAGTGTGGACTCCCGATACGGTGAGCAGTTCTTC. The chain has TRBV2 and TRBJ2-1; possibly TRBD2 for D (5 bases). The V end was cut by 4 bases, the J end by 9 bases, with 16 bases between. The CDR3 length is 14 residues. Germline assignment: CDR1 SNHLY and CDR2 FYNNEI.

In its sample, this clonotype was seen a few times. The chain combines TRBV18 with TRBJ2-7; D is perhaps TRBD1 (6 bases). Germline V gene sequence: CDR1 KGHSH, CDR2 LQKENI. Trimming shortened V by 3 bases and J by 0 bases, and 12 bases separated the two germline ends. This CDR3 has 15 residues. This chain's CDR3 is CASSPRDTHSYEQYF. The CDR3 DNA reads as TGTGCCAGCTCACCTCGGGACACTCACTCCTACGAGCAGTACTTC.

In this sample, this clonotype turned up a few times. This chain links TRBV6-5 with TRBJ2-1; the match to TRBD1 covers 9 bases. CDR1 is MNHEY and CDR2 is SVGAGI in the germline V gene. Trimming cost V 7 bases and J 7 bases; bases outside gene matches: 2. The length of the CDR3 is 12 residues. The CDR3 coding sequence is TGTGCCAGCAAGGGACAGGGAAATGAGCAGTTCTTC. Translating it yields CASKGQGNEQFF.

This chain joins TRBV14 and TRBJ2-1; TRBD2 agrees at 12 bases. V shed 0 bases, J shed 4 bases, and the junction held 7 bases outside the gene matches. Germline values: CDR1 SGHDN, CDR2 FVKESK. This CDR3 is 18 amino acids long. The CDR3 here is CASSQEGLAGGTYNEQFF. As DNA, the CDR3 is TGTGCCAGCAGCCAAGAAGGGCTAGCGGGGGGGACTTACAATGAGCAGTTCTTC.

The sample holds a few counts of this clonotype. V is TRBV4-2 and J is TRBJ1-6; 10 bases agree with TRBD1. CDR3 size: 18 residues. With 5 bases clipped from V and 2 bases from J, the junction kept 9 bases outside the gene matches. The V gene's germline CDR1 is LGHNA and CDR2 YNFKEQ. This CDR3 is CASSAQTGTGAYNSPLHF. The CDR3, as DNA: TGTGCCAGCAGCGCACAAACCGGGACAGGGGCCTATAATTCACCCCTCCACTTT.

Ten or more counts support this clonotype. The V and J genes are TRBV5-5 and TRBJ2-1; 10 bases match TRBD2. From germline, CDR1 is SGHKS and CDR2 YYEKEE (reference sequence). V was clipped by 4 bases and J by 4 bases; unmatched bases: 8. The CDR3 runs 16 residues. The CDR3 here is CASSASSGGVYNEQFF. The DNA for the CDR3 is TGTGCCAGCAGCGCGTCTAGCGGGGGAGTGTACAATGAGCAGTTCTTC. The complete variable domain, with remaining parts taken from reference TRBV5-5 and TRBJ2-1, reads DAGVTQSPTHLIKTRGQQVTLRCSPISGHKSVSWYQQVLGQGPQFIFQYYEKEERGRGNFPDRFSARQFPNYSSELNVNALLLGDSALYLCASSASSGGVYNEQFFGPGTRLTVL.

The sample holds a few counts of this clonotype. The chain uses TRBV12-3 or TRBV12-4 and TRBJ2-5; 7 bases line up with TRBD1. V was pared by 6 bases and J by 4 bases, with 8 bases of the junction left unmatched. This CDR3 contains 14 residues. The CDR3 DNA reads TGTGCCAGCAGCCAAGGGGGCGCGGTAGAGACCCAGTACTTC. Translating it yields CASSQGGAVETQYF.

CDR3 sequence: CASSELSGSDTQYF. The CDR3 bases are TGTGCCAGCAGTGAATTGTCAGGGTCAGATACGCAGTATTTT. The rearrangement links TRBV25-1 to TRBJ2-3; a possible D gene is TRBD1 (5 bases). Trimming pared 1 base from V and 4 bases from J, leaving 9 bases between. From germline, CDR1 is MGHDK and CDR2 SYGVNS. CDR3 length equals 14 residues.

The V and J genes are TRBV5-1 and TRBJ1-5; D is uncertain. Trimming took 1 base from V and 6 from J, leaving 11 bases between them. The CDR3 contains 14 residues. The germline gives CDR1 SGHRS, CDR2 YFSETQ. CDR3 amino acids: CASSLSGDSQPQHF. CDR3 DNA sequence: TGCGCCAGCAGCTTGAGCGGGGATTCTCAGCCCCAGCATTTT. Using reference TRBV5-1 and TRBJ1-5 for the parts outside the CDR3, the full variable domain is KAGVTQTPRYLIKTRGQQVTLSCSPISGHRSVSWYQQTPGQGLQFLFEYFSETQRNKGNFPGRFSGRQFSNSRSEMNVSTLELGDSALYLCASSLSGDSQPQHFGDGTRLSIL.

This clonotype occurred many times. The chain carries TRBV6-5 and TRBJ2-3; 12 bases fit TRBD1. The ends lost 0 bases at V and 4 bases at J; junction bases unmatched: 5. The germline gives CDR1 MNHEY, CDR2 SVGAGI. This CDR3 has 17 residues. CDR3 protein: CASSYSAGTGGPDTQYF. The CDR3 nucleotides read TGTGCCAGCAGTTACTCTGCCGGGACAGGGGGCCCAGATACGCAGTATTTT.

The gene calls are TRBV18 and TRBJ2-1, with 8 bases identical to TRBD2. The germline CDR1 and CDR2 sequences are KGHSH and LQKENI. The CDR3 length is 15 residues. The ends lost 4 bases at V and 6 bases at J; junction bases unmatched: 8. Here the CDR3 DNA reads TGTGCCAGCTCACGCTCCGGGACTAGTACCAATGAGCAGTTCTTC. It encodes CASSRSGTSTNEQFF.

The V call is TRBV12-3 or TRBV12-4, the J call TRBJ1-1; D gene uncertain. V gave up 4 bases and J gave up 9 bases, with 15 bases separating them. CDR3 length: 13 amino acids. CDR3 in amino acids: CASSSDLPGKAFF. The DNA of the CDR3 is TGTGCCAGCAGTTCGGACTTGCCGGGTAAAGCTTTCTTT.

A few counts support this clonotype. The chain is built from TRBV6-1 and TRBJ2-2, with 12 bases lining up with TRBD2. CDR1 is MNHNS and CDR2 is SASEGT in the germline V gene. This CDR3 has 15 residues. V shed 1 base and J 6 bases; nucleotides not matched to a gene: 0. The CDR3 bases are TGTGCCAGCAGTGAAGGACTAGCGGGAGCCGGGGAGCTGTTTTTT. Its translation: CASSEGLAGAGELFF.

There are many counts of this clonotype. This chain links TRBV12-3 or TRBV12-4 with TRBJ2-3; weak D call: TRBD1 (7 bases). The length of the CDR3 is 15 residues. The V and J ends lost 3 bases and 2 bases respectively, with 12 bases between them. CDR3 in amino acids: CASSLAGQNTDTQYF. The CDR3 coding sequence is TGTGCCAGCAGTTTGGCGGGACAGAACACAGATACGCAGTATTTT.

This sequence joins TRBV12-3 or TRBV12-4 and TRBJ2-3, with TRBD2 as a possible D gene (7 bases). This CDR3 comprises 16 residues. Deletions cut 5 bases from V and 2 bases from J, with 17 bases between. As DNA, the CDR3 is TGTGCCAGCAGTCAGGGGAGGGGACATTTCACAGATACGCAGTATTTT. Its translation: CASSQGRGHFTDTQYF.